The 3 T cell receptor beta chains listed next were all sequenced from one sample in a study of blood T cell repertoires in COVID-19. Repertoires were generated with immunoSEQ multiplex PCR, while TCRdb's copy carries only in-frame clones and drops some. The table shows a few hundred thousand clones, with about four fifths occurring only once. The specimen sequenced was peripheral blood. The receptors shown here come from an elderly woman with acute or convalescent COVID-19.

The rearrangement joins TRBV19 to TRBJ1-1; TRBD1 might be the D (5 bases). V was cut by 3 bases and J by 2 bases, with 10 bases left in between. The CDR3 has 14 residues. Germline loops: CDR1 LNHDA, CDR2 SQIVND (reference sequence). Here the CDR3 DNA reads TGTGCCAGTAGTATCCGTTGGGGCAACACTGAAGCTTTCTTT. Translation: CASSIRWGNTEAFF.

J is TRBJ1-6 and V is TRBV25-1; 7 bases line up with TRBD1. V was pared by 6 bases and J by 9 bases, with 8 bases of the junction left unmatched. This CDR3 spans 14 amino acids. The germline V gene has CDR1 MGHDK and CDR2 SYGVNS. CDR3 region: CASSLTGLRSPLHF. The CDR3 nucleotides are TGTGCCAGCAGCCTGACAGGGCTTCGTTCACCCCTCCACTTT. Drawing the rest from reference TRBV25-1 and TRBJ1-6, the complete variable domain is EADIYQTPRYLVIGTGKKITLECSQTMGHDKMYWYQQDPGMELHLIHYSYGVNSTEKGDLSSESTVSRIRTEHFPLTLESARPSHTSQYLCASSLTGLRSPLHFGNGTRLTVT.

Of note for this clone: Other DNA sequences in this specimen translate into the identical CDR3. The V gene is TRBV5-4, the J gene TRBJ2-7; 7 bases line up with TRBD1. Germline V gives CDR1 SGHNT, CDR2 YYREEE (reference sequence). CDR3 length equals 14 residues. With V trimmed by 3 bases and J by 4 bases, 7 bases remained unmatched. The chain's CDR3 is CASSYGTVTYEQYF. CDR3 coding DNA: TGTGCCAGCAGCTACGGGACAGTCACGTACGAGCAGTACTTC.